A selection of T cell receptor beta chains follows, all from one sample in a study of T cells in Graves' hyperthyroidism and ophthalmopathy. MiXCR, run by TCRdb on the multiplex PCR reads, gives a single entry per CDR3 protein. Of around 270,000 distinct CDR3 sequences detected, roughly 19% appear once; the ten largest clones hold roughly 40%. The sample was blood. These receptors all come from a man aged 50 or older with Graves' ophthalmopathy. CDR3s include the opening cysteine and the closing phenylalanine or tryptophan. Expanded clones get a size class; other rows say once, few or many, or leave the size out.

clone size	CDR3 length	V gene	J gene	CDR3 protein
.	15	TRBV9	TRBJ1-6	CASSVDLQVFSPLHF
few	16	TRBV28	TRBJ2-2	CASSSNGSPNTGELFF
many	13	TRBV20-1	TRBJ2-7	CSVERGVDYEQYF
many	18	TRBV5-1	TRBJ2-7	CASSVFGTGGSSSYEQYF
many	16	TRBV7-2	TRBJ2-7	CASSLSQGQGAYEQYF
.	13	TRBV29-1	TRBJ2-2	CSVSSGNTGELFF
.	14	TRBV30	TRBJ2-4	CAWSVRGAGDIQYF
.	14	TRBV29-1	TRBJ2-7	CSVGRTGGIGEQYF
many	15	TRBV30	TRBJ1-1	CAWHRDREVNTEAFF
few	13	TRBV29-1	TRBJ2-1	CSVVGGSVNEQFF
.	13	TRBV20-1	TRBJ1-5	CSQSRGGGQPQHF
few	14	TRBV13	TRBJ2-5	CASSLKWGEETQYF
.	15	TRBV28	TRBJ1-4	CASSLGGAGGEKLFF
few	17	TRBV24-1	TRBJ1-6	CATSDYHSRPYNSPLHF
.	15	TRBV19	TRBJ2-1	CASSIPGRPHNEQFF
.	13	TRBV18	TRBJ1-2	CASSPGTARGYTF
many	14	TRBV5-6	TRBJ2-7	CASSSLAGSYEQYF
few	15	TRBV6-2/TRBV6-3	TRBJ2-1	CASSYSRQGYNEQFF
.	13	TRBV6-2/TRBV6-3	TRBJ2-1	CASSPAGSNEQFF
few	16	TRBV2	TRBJ2-1	CASSELAGGANNEQFF
.	14	TRBV12-3/TRBV12-4	TRBJ2-7	CASSFRQGFYEQYF
.	13	TRBV20-1	TRBJ2-7	CSVTDPGAYEQYF
few	12	TRBV2	TRBJ2-5	CASTAAGETQYF
.	14	TRBV10-3	TRBJ1-5	CAISEAGTLKPQHF
many	19	TRBV27	TRBJ2-2	CASSFRRWIAGANTGELFF
.	13	TRBV7-6	TRBJ2-7	CASSSTSGTEQYF
.	16	TRBV20-1	TRBJ2-4	CSARVASGLAKNIQYF
many	14	TRBV7-3	TRBJ1-1	CASSLAGGTTEAFF
many	14	TRBV5-1	TRBJ2-3	CASSLEQVTDTQYF
.	14	TRBV27	TRBJ1-2	CASSLSLTRGGYTF
many	17	TRBV5-1	TRBJ1-1	CASSLGSGRLFNTEAFF
few	15	TRBV7-3	TRBJ2-2	CASSLSGGNTGELFF
.	17	TRBV12-3/TRBV12-4	TRBJ1-4	CASSQPLRDTSNEKLFF
many	13	TRBV7-2	TRBJ2-5	CASSSRVQETQYF
many	19	TRBV6-1	TRBJ2-5	CASSEKPAGGPGFEETQYF
many	13	TRBV3-1	TRBJ1-1	CASSQEWEGEAFF
.	14	TRBV5-1	TRBJ1-5	CASSLGEGNQPQHF
.	14	TRBV7-9	TRBJ2-4	CASSSRQGRNIQYF
many	16	TRBV5-1	TRBJ2-3	CASSWGAGNPTDTQYF
many	15	TRBV2	TRBJ1-1	CASSEVLGGIPEAFF
many	12	TRBV28	TRBJ1-2	CASSFAGYGYTF
.	13	TRBV9	TRBJ2-5	CASSETGQETQYF
.	11	TRBV12-3/TRBV12-4	TRBJ2-1	CASGQVVEQFF
.	12	TRBV6-1	TRBJ1-2	CASSYTGGGYTF
.	14	TRBV6-1	TRBJ2-1	CASGQASSYNEQFF
few	15	TRBV5-1	TRBJ1-1	CASSLEATPNTEAFF
few	17	TRBV28	TRBJ1-5	CASSPSRVNYSNQPQHF
.	14	TRBV19	TRBJ2-2	CASKSGLNTGELFF
few	13	TRBV20-1	TRBJ2-5	CSATGTHQETQYF
many	15	TRBV2	TRBJ2-1	CASVLSGSSYNEQFF
.	14	TRBV12-5	TRBJ2-7	CAFRTGTGPYVQYF
.	15	TRBV6-2/TRBV6-3	TRBJ2-2	CASRPSGGNTGELFF
few	16	TRBV15	TRBJ2-1	CATSTKDVNSYNEQFF
.	15	TRBV5-1	TRBJ2-1	CASSLDGTINNEQFF
.	17	TRBV5-1	TRBJ1-6	CASSLESPGQVNSPLHF
many	15	TRBV5-6	TRBJ2-2	CASSFPGLNTGELFF
.	14	TRBV28	TRBJ2-2	CAGRGQLNTGELFF